This is a list of T cell receptor beta chains from one sample in a study of cytomegalovirus exposure and HLA in healthy donors. Sequenced by immunoSEQ multiplex PCR; TCRdb stores in-frame clones only, minus some. The sample gives 150,000 to 200,000 clones, approximately 71% of which show up once; around 8% is in the top ten. Sequencing used PBMCs. The receptors were gathered from a woman aged 40-49 years in good health and CMV-seropositive. CDR3s include the opening cysteine and the closing phenylalanine or tryptophan. The order of the fields is V gene, D gene, clone size, J gene, CDR3 DNA, CDR3 protein. The D gene is left open where the match is weak. Size is stated for part of the rows, as once, few or many counts, or as a class when the clone is expanded.

TRBV19	NA	few	TRBJ1-5	TGTGCCAGTTTCGGGCAGGGAGGAATTCAGCCCCAGCATTTT	CASFGQGGIQPQHF
TRBV19	NA	NA	TRBJ1-1	TGTGCCAGTAGGGAGGGCGGCACTGAGGCTTTCTTT	CASREGGTEAFF
TRBV29-1	TRBD1	NA	TRBJ1-1	TGCAGCGTTGATGGACAGGGTAGGACTTTCTTT	CSVDGQGRTFF
TRBV11-1	TRBD1	few	TRBJ2-5	TGTGCCAGCAGCAGTCGGGACAGGAGACTTCAAGAGACCCAGTACTTC	CASSSRDRRLQETQYF
TRBV5-5	TRBD1	NA	TRBJ2-7	TGTGCCAGCAGCTGGGACAGGGGGAGCTCCTACGAGCAGTACTTC	CASSWDRGSSYEQYF
TRBV28	NA	NA	TRBJ2-2	TGTGCCAGCAGTTTAATGTCGGGCACCGGGGAGCTGTTTTTT	CASSLMSGTGELFF
TRBV23-1	NA	NA	TRBJ1-1	TGCGCCAGCAGTCAATCCAGGGCGTACTTGAACACTGAAGCTTTCTTT	CASSQSRAYLNTEAFF
TRBV2	NA	NA	TRBJ2-7	TGTGCCAGCAACCTACAGGGCGGCGAGCAGTACTTC	CASNLQGGEQYF
TRBV11-1	NA	NA	TRBJ2-3	TGTGCCAGCAGCTTCGCGTCGACTAGCACAGATACGCAGTATTTT	CASSFASTSTDTQYF
TRBV6-4	TRBD1	NA	TRBJ2-1	TGTGCCAGCAGTGTTAGCGGACAGGGGAGGAGTGAGCAGTTCTTC	CASSVSGQGRSEQFF
TRBV5-1	TRBD1	NA	TRBJ2-5	TGCGCCAGCAGCTTGGGACAGGGTTTTGAGACCCAGTACTTC	CASSLGQGFETQYF
TRBV6-5	NA	once	TRBJ2-3	TGTGCCAGCAGTTACTCTTGGAGTCGCACAGATACGCAGTATTTT	CASSYSWSRTDTQYF
TRBV6-4	TRBD2	NA	TRBJ2-2	TGTGCCAGCAGTGCGGTGGCTAGCGGTAACACCGGGGAGCTGTTTTTT	CASSAVASGNTGELFF
TRBV10-3	NA	NA	TRBJ1-1	TGTGCCATCAGGGGTCGAGGGAACACTGAAGCTTTCTTT	CAIRGRGNTEAFF
TRBV27	NA	few	TRBJ2-7	TGTGCCAGCAGCCCTAGCTTTACCTACGAGCAGTACTTC	CASSPSFTYEQYF
TRBV28	NA	once	TRBJ1-4	TGTGCCAGCAGTTTATCTGACCTAAAGCGAGAAAAACTGTTTTTT	CASSLSDLKREKLFF
TRBV9	NA	NA	TRBJ2-1	TGTGCCAGCAGCGTAGGAGACAGCCCCTACAATGAGCAGTTCTTC	CASSVGDSPYNEQFF
TRBV19	NA	NA	TRBJ1-1	TGTGCCAGTATGCCCCGGGAGCTGAACACTGAAGCTTTCTTT	CASMPRELNTEAFF
TRBV7-3	TRBD2	NA	TRBJ2-3	TGTGCCAGCAGTAGGACTAGCGGGAGGGCCAATCCCACAGATACGCAGTATTTT	CASSRTSGRANPTDTQYF
TRBV7-2	NA	NA	TRBJ2-2	TGTGCCAGCAGCTCGACAGCGTTCAGGGCCGGGGAGCTGTTTTTT	CASSSTAFRAGELFF
TRBV28	TRBD1	NA	TRBJ1-5	TGTGCCAGCAGTTATCGGGACAGAATAAATAGCAATCAGCCCCAGCATTTT	CASSYRDRINSNQPQHF
TRBV30	TRBD2	NA	TRBJ2-1	TGTGCCTGGAGACTAGCGAGATACTCCTACAATGAGCAGTTCTTC	CAWRLARYSYNEQFF
TRBV27	NA	NA	TRBJ2-3	TGTGCCAGCAGTCCTCGGACCCCGGGGTACACAGATACGCAGTATTTT	CASSPRTPGYTDTQYF
TRBV15	NA	few	TRBJ2-1	TGTGCCACCAGCAGAGTAGCGGAAGTCTACAATGAGCAGTTCTTC	CATSRVAEVYNEQFF
TRBV6-5	NA	once	TRBJ2-1	TGTGCCAGCAGTCCGGGGAGGTCCTACAATGAGCAGTTCTTC	CASSPGRSYNEQFF
TRBV9	NA	NA	TRBJ1-4	TGTGCCAGCAGCGCCGAAGGTATCAGGGGAACTGAAAAACTGTTTTTT	CASSAEGIRGTEKLFF
TRBV5-6	TRBD1	NA	TRBJ2-7	TGTGCCAGCAGCAACAGGGGGCGGAGCTCCTACGAGCAGTACTTC	CASSNRGRSSYEQYF
TRBV5-1	NA	NA	TRBJ1-1	TGCGCCAGCAGCTTGAGGGCAGGGTTCTTGAACACTGAAGCTTTCTTT	CASSLRAGFLNTEAFF
TRBV7-8	NA	few	TRBJ1-4	TGTGCCAGCAGCTCGGGGGAAACTAATGAAAAACTGTTTTTT	CASSSGETNEKLFF
TRBV4-2	TRBD2	NA	TRBJ2-5	TGTGCCAGCAGCGTGGCGGGAGATTGGGAGACCCAGTACTTC	CASSVAGDWETQYF
TRBV15	NA	NA	TRBJ2-7	TGTGCCACCAGCAGAGAAAAGACAGGCTACGAGCAGTACTTC	CATSREKTGYEQYF
TRBV7-2	NA	NA	TRBJ1-2	TGTGCCAGCAGCTTAAGGGGCAACTATGGCTACACCTTC	CASSLRGNYGYTF
TRBV6-5	NA	many	TRBJ1-1	TGTGCCAGCAGGCGACAGTGGAACACTGAAGCTTTCTTT	CASRRQWNTEAFF
TRBV28	TRBD2	few	TRBJ2-7	TGTGCCAGTAGCTCCCATAGCGGGAGGGCCTACGAGCAGTACTTC	CASSSHSGRAYEQYF
TRBV4-3	TRBD2	NA	TRBJ2-7	TGCGCCAGCAGCCAAGACATCCTTAGCGGGAAAGCAGATGGTAGCTACGAGCAGTACTTC	CASSQDILSGKADGSYEQYF
TRBV28	NA	NA	TRBJ2-3	TGTGCCAGCAGAGAACGGACATTTAGAGTCACAGATACGCAGTATTTT	CASRERTFRVTDTQYF
TRBV5-1	NA	NA	TRBJ2-1	TGCGCCAGCAGCTCGCGGGTGGACAATGAGCAGTTCTTC	CASSSRVDNEQFF
TRBV28	TRBD1	NA	TRBJ1-3	TGTGCCAGCAGTCCTGTGGCAAGGACAGGGAGCCCTTTAGGAAACACCATATATTTT	CASSPVARTGSPLGNTIYF
TRBV6-6	NA	once	TRBJ2-7	TGTGCCAGCAGTTACTCGCCGACTACCATTTCCTACGAGCAGTACTTC	CASSYSPTTISYEQYF
TRBV27	NA	NA	TRBJ1-2	TGTGCCAGCAGTTTAGGACAGAACTATGGCTACACCTTC	CASSLGQNYGYTF
TRBV29-1	NA	NA	TRBJ1-2	TGCAGCGTTGACTCACAGGGCAGGGGTGGCGTAGGCTATGGCTACACCTTC	CSVDSQGRGGVGYGYTF
TRBV7-3	TRBD1	NA	TRBJ2-5	TGTGCCAGCAGCTTAAAAGGACAGGTGGGACAAGAGACCCAGTACTTC	CASSLKGQVGQETQYF
TRBV7-8	TRBD2	NA	TRBJ2-5	TGTGCCAGCAGCTTGCTGCTAGCGGCCCCGGGGGAGACCCAGTACTTC	CASSLLLAAPGETQYF
TRBV19	NA	NA	TRBJ1-2	TGTGCCAGTAGTAATTGGAACCCTGGACGGCGAGAGGGTGGCTACACCTTC	CASSNWNPGRREGGYTF
TRBV7-9	TRBD1	once	TRBJ1-2	TGTGCCAGCTCCTCGACAGGGCCCCTTAATGGCTACACCTTC	CASSSTGPLNGYTF
TRBV2	TRBD2	NA	TRBJ2-1	TGTGCCAGCAGAAGAGAGCGGGAGGGCCGCAATGAGCAGTTCTTC	CASRREREGRNEQFF
TRBV4-1	TRBD1	NA	TRBJ2-7	TGCGCCAGCGCCCGGACAGGGAGGTACGAGCAGTACTTC	CASARTGRYEQYF
TRBV15	NA	NA	TRBJ2-7	TGTGCCACCAGCAGAGTCCTGGAGAGCTCCTACGAGCAGTACTTC	CATSRVLESSYEQYF
TRBV7-2	NA	NA	TRBJ2-7	TGTGCCAGCAGCTTAGCCAGTGACGAGCAGTACTTC	CASSLASDEQYF
TRBV7-9	TRBD2	NA	TRBJ2-2	TGTTCCAGCAGCTTAGGTCGGTCTAGCGGGAGTTTCGAGGAGCTGTTTTTT	CSSSLGRSSGSFEELFF
TRBV5-1	TRBD1	NA	TRBJ1-4	TGCGCCAGCAGCTTGGCAGGGGGCGCGAATGAAAAACTGTTTTTT	CASSLAGGANEKLFF
TRBV28	TRBD1	few	TRBJ1-2	TGTGCCAGCAGTCCGACAGGGATTGATGGCTACACCTTC	CASSPTGIDGYTF
TRBV2	TRBD2	NA	TRBJ2-3	TGTGCCAGCAGTGAAGCCGGGACTAGCGTTTGGGATACGCAGTATTTT	CASSEAGTSVWDTQYF
TRBV10-3	NA	NA	TRBJ2-5	TGTGCCATCAGTCCGGGGTCCGAGGGAGAGACCCAGTACTTC	CAISPGSEGETQYF
TRBV6-6	NA	NA	TRBJ1-3	TGTGCCAGCACTGGGGGGGTCCGAAACACCATATATTTT	CASTGGVRNTIYF
TRBV7-8	NA	NA	TRBJ1-2	TGTGCCAGCAGCTTAGCCCCAGGGCGGACTAACTATGGCTACACCTTC	CASSLAPGRTNYGYTF
TRBV18	NA	once	TRBJ2-7	TGTGCCAGCTCACCGGGGCAGGCAGTCTACGAGCAGTACTTC	CASSPGQAVYEQYF
TRBV15	TRBD1	NA	TRBJ2-7	TGTGCCACCAGCACCCGACCGGGACAGGGCTACGAGCAGTACTTC	CATSTRPGQGYEQYF
TRBV28	NA	once	TRBJ2-5	TGTGCCAGCAGTTTTGTACGGACAGGAGGGGAGACCCAGTACTTC	CASSFVRTGGETQYF
TRBV10-3	TRBD2	NA	TRBJ2-1	TGTGCCATCAGTGAACTAGCGGGACCCAATGAGCAGTTCTTC	CAISELAGPNEQFF